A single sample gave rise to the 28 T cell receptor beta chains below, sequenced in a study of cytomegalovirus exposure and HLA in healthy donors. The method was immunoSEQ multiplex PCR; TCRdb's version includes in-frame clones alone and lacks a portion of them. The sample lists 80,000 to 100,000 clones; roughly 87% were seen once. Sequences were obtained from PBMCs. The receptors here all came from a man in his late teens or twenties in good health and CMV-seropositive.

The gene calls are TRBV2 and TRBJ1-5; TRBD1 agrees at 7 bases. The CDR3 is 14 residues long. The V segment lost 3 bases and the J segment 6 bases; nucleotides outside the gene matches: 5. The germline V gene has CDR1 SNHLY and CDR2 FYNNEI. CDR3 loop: CASSDRGVTQPQHF. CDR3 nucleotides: TGTGCCAGCAGTGACAGGGGGGTTACTCAGCCCCAGCATTTT.

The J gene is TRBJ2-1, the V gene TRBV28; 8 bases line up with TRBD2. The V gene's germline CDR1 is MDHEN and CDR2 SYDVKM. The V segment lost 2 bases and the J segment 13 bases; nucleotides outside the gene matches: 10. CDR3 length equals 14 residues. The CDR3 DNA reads TGTGCCAGCAGTTTACACGGGGGGGGTACCTTACAGTTCTTC. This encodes CASSLHGGGTLQFF.

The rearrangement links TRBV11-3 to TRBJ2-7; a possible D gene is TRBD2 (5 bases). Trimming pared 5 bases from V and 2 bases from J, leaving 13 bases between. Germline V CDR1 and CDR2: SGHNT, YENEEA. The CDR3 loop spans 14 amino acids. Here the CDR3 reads CASSRGPEAYEQYF. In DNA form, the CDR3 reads TGTGCCAGCAGCCGCGGGCCAGAAGCCTACGAGCAGTACTTC.

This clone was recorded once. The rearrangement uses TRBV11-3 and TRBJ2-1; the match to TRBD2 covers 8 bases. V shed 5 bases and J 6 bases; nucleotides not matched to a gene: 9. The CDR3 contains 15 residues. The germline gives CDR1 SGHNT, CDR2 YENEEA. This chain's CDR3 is CASSRLAGRGNEQFF. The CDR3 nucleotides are TGTGCCAGCAGCCGATTAGCGGGACGCGGCAATGAGCAGTTCTTC. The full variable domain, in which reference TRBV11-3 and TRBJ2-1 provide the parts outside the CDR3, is EAGVVQSPRYKIIEKKQPVAFWCNPISGHNTLYWYLQNLGQGPELLIRYENEEAVDDSQLPKDRFSAERLKGVDSTLKIQPAELGDSAVYLCASSRLAGRGNEQFFGPGTRLTVL.

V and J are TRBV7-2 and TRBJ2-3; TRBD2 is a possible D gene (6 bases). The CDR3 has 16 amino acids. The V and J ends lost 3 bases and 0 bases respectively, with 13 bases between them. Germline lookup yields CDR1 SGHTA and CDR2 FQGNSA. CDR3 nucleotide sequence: TGTGCCAGCAGCTTCAACGGCGGGACTAGCACAGATACGCAGTATTTT. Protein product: CASSFNGGTSTDTQYF.

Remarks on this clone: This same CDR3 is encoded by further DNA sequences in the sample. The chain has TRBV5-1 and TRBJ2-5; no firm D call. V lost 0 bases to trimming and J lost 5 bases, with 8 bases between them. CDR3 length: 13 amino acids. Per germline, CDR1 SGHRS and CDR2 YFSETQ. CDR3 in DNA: TGCGCCAGCAGCTTGGCCTCCCGGGAGACCCAGTACTTC. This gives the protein CASSLASRETQYF.

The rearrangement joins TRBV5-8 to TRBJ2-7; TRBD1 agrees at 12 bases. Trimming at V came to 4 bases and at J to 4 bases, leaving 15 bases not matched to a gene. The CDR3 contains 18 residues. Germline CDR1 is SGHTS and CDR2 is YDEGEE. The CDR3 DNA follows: TGTGCCAGCAGCCCGCCGGGGGGACAGGGGGCTTCACAGTACGAGCAGTACTTC. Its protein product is CASSPPGGQGASQYEQYF. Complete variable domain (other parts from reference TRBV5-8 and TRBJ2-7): EAGVTQSPTHLIKTRGQQATLRCSPISGHTSVYWYQQALGLGLQFLLWYDEGEERNRGNFPPRFSGRQFPNYSSELNVNALELEDSALYLCASSPPGGQGASQYEQYFGPGTRLTVT.

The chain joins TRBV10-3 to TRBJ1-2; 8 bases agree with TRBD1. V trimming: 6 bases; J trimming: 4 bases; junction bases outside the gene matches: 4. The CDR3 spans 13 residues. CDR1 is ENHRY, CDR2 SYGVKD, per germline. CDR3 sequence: CAISTGQGYGYTF. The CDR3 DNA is TGTGCCATCAGCACTGGACAGGGCTATGGCTACACCTTC.

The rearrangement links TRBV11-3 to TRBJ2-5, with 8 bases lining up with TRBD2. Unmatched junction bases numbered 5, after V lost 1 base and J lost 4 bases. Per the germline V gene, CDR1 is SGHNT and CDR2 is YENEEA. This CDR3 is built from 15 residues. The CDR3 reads CASSLGFLAGETQYF. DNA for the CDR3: TGTGCCAGCAGCTTAGGGTTTCTAGCGGGAGAGACCCAGTACTTC. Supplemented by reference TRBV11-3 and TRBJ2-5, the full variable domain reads EAGVVQSPRYKIIEKKQPVAFWCNPISGHNTLYWYLQNLGQGPELLIRYENEEAVDDSQLPKDRFSAERLKGVDSTLKIQPAELGDSAVYLCASSLGFLAGETQYFGPGTRLLVL.

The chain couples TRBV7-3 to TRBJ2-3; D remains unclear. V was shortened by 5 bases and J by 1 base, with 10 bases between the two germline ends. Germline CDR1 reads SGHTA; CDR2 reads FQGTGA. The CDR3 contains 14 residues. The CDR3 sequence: CASSPSFGTDTQYF. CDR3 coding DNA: TGTGCCAGCAGCCCAAGCTTTGGCACAGATACGCAGTATTTT.

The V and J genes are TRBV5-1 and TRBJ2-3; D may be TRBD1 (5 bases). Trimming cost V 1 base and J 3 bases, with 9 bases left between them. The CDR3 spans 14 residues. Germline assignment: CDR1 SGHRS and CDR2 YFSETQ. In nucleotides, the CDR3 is TGCGCCAGCAGCTTGTTTCCAGGGACAGATACGCAGTATTTT. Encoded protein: CASSLFPGTDTQYF.

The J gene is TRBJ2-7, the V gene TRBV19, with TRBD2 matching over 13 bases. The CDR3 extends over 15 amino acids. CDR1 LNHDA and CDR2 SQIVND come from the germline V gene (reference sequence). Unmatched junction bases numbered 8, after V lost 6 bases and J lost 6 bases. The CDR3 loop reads CASSQLAGGSLEQYF. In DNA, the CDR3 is TGTGCCAGTAGCCAACTAGCGGGAGGGTCCCTCGAGCAGTACTTC.

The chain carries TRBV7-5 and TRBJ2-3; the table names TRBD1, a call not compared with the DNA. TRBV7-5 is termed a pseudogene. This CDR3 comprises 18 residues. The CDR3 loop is CVRSTPTGTGPGGDTQYF. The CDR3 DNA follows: TGTGTCAGAAGCACCCCAACCGGGACAGGGCCTGGTGGAGATACGCAGTATTTT.

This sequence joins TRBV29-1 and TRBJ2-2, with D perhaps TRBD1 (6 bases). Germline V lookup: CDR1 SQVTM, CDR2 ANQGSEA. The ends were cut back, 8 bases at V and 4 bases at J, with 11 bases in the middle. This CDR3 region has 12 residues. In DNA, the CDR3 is TGCAGCATCAGGACAGCCACCGGGGAGCTGTTTTTT. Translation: CSIRTATGELFF.

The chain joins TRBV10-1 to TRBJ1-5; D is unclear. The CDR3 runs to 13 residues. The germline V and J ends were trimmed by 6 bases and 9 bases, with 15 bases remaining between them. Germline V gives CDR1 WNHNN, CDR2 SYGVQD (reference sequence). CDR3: CASRNRGLRPQHF. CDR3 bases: TGCGCCAGCAGGAATCGGGGTCTTCGGCCCCAGCATTTT.

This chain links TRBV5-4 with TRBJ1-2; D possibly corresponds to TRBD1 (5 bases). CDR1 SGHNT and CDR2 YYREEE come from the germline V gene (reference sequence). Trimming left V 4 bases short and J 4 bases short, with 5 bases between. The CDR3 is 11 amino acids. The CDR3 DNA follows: TGTGCCAGCAGCCAGGGCTATGGCTACACCTTC. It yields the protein CASSQGYGYTF.

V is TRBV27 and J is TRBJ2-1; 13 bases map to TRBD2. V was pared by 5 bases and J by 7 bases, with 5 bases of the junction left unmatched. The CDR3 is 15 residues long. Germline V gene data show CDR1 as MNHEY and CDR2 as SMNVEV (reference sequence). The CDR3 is CASSPRTSGSNEQFF. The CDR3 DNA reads TGTGCCAGCAGTCCCCGGACTAGCGGGAGTAATGAGCAGTTCTTC.

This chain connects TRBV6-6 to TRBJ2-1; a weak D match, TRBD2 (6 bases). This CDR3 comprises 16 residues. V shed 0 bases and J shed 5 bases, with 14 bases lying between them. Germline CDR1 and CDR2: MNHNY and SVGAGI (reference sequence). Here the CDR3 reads CASSYSGGTSHNEQFF. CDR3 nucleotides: TGTGCCAGCAGTTACTCGGGGGGAACGAGTCACAATGAGCAGTTCTTC.

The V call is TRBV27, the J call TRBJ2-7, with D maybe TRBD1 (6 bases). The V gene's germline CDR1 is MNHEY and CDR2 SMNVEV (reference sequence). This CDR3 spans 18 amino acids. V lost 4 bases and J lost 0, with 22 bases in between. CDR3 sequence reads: CASSSWDNLRFGSYEQYF. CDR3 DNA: TGTGCCAGCAGTTCATGGGACAATCTTCGATTCGGCTCCTACGAGCAGTACTTC.

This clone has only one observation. The chain's CDR3 is CASRLGQGGQPQHF. The CDR3, as DNA: TGCGCCAGCAGACTCGGACAGGGAGGGCAGCCCCAGCATTTT. The J gene is TRBJ1-5, the V gene TRBV23-1; 8 nucleotides align to TRBD1. TRBV23-1 is classed as an ORF, of uncertain function. The J segment lost 7 bases and the V segment lost 6 bases, leaving 8 bases of the junction unmatched. The CDR3 loop spans 14 amino acids.

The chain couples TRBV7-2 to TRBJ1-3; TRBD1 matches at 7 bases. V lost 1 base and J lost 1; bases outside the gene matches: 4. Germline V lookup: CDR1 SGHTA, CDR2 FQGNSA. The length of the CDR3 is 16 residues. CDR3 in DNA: TGTGCCAGCAGCTTAGTAAGCAGGGGGTCTGGAAACACCATATATTTT. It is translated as CASSLVSRGSGNTIYF.

This chain's CDR3 is CASSGWGQGGTEAFF. For the CDR3, the DNA is TGCGCCAGCAGCGGATGGGGACAGGGCGGCACTGAAGCTTTCTTT. This rearrangement joins TRBV5-1 to TRBJ1-1; 9 positions match TRBD1. V dropped 4 bases and J dropped 4; count of bases not matched to a gene: 8. Per germline, CDR1 SGHRS and CDR2 YFSETQ. This CDR3 contains 15 residues.

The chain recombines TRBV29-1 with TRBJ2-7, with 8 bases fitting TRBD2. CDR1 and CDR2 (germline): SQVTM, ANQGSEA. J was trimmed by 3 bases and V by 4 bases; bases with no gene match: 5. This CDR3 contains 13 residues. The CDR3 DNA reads TGCAGCGTTGGGCGGGGGGACCACTACGAGCAGTACTTC. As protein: CSVGRGDHYEQYF.

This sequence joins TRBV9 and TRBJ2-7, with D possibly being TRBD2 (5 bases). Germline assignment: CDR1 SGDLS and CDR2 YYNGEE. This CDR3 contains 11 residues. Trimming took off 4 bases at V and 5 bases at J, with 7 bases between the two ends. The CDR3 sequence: CASSPGDEQYF. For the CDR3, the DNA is TGTGCCAGCAGCCCCGGGGACGAGCAGTACTTC.

The CDR3 DNA reads TGTGCCATCAGTGGGGGGACTAGCGGGCGTTCGGATGAGCAGTTCTTC. This gives the protein CAISGGTSGRSDEQFF. The chain has TRBV10-3 and TRBJ2-1; 12 bases are a match to TRBD2. Germline V CDR1 and CDR2: ENHRY, SYGVKD. CDR3 length: 16 residues. J gave up 8 bases and V 4 bases, and 9 bases lay outside the gene matches.

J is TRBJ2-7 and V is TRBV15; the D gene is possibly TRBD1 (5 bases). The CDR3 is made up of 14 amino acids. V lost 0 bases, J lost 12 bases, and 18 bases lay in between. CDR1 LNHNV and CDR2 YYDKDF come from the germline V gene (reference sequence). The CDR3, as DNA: TGTGCCACCAGCAGAGATCTGACCCCGCAGGGCAGGTACTTC. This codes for CATSRDLTPQGRYF.

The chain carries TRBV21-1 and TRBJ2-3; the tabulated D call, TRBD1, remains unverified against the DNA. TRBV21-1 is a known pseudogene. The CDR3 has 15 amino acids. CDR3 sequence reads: CASSKDRGRGDTQYF. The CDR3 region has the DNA TGTGCCAGCAGCAAAGACAGGGGGCGGGGAGATACGCAGTATTTT.

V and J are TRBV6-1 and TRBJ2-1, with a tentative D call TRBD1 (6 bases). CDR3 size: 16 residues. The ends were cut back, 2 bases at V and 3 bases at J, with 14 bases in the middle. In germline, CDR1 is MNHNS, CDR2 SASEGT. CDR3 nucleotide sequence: TGTGCCAGCAGTGAATTTAGGACAGCTGACTACAATGAGCAGTTCTTC. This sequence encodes CASSEFRTADYNEQFF.